This is a list of T cell receptor beta chains from one sample in a study of blood T cell repertoires in COVID-19. Produced via immunoSEQ multiplex PCR; TCRdb's table is partial and in-frame only. This sample has around 80,000 clones, with roughly 90% found just once. The sequenced material came from peripheral blood. The receptor source for this set is a man aged 55 to 70 with acute or convalescent COVID-19. CDR3s include the opening cysteine and the closing phenylalanine or tryptophan. The D gene is left open where the match is weak. Clone size is shown for a subset of rows, as once, few, many or a class of expanded clone.

j_call | d_call | v_call | clone_size | cdr3_aa | cdr3_nt
TRBJ2-1 | TRBD2 | TRBV7-3 | NA | CASSLMAGVAYNEQFF | TGTGCCAGTAGCTTAATGGCGGGAGTGGCATACAATGAGCAGTTCTTC
TRBJ2-1 | NA | TRBV20-1 | few | CSVKQGREQFF | TGCAGTGTTAAACAGGGTCGAGAGCAGTTCTTC
TRBJ2-7 | TRBD1 | TRBV27 | NA | CASSTTTGIYEQYF | TGTGCCAGCAGCACAACGACAGGGATTTACGAGCAGTACTTC
TRBJ1-1 | TRBD1 | TRBV12-5 | NA | CASGFSTGRTEAFF | TGTGCTAGTGGTTTTTCGACAGGGCGTACTGAAGCTTTCTTT
TRBJ1-1 | NA | TRBV10-2 | NA | CAAGGWNTEAFF | TGCGCCGCCGGGGGGTGGAACACTGAAGCTTTCTTT
TRBJ1-2 | NA | TRBV21-1 | NA | CASSKVRGNNYGYTF | TGTGCCAGCAGCAAAGTCAGGGGCAATAACTATGGCTACACCTTC
TRBJ1-3 | NA | TRBV2 | NA | CASSGPRTKGNTIYF | TGTGCCAGCAGTGGTCCCAGGACAAAGGGAAACACCATATATTTT
TRBJ2-2 | NA | TRBV11-1 | NA | CASSLIITGELFF | TGTGCCAGCAGCTTAATCATCACCGGGGAGCTGTTTTTT
TRBJ1-1 | NA | TRBV3-1/TRBV3-2 | NA | CASSQDMYRVSEAFF | TGTGCCAGCAGCCAAGATATGTACAGGGTCTCTGAAGCTTTCTTT
TRBJ1-1 | NA | TRBV9 | NA | CASSPDWANTEAFF | TGTGCCAGCAGCCCGGACTGGGCTAACACTGAAGCTTTCTTT
TRBJ2-7 | NA | TRBV4-2 | NA | CASSQDRRQYEQYF | TGTGCCAGCAGCCAAGATCGGAGGCAGTACGAGCAGTACTTC
TRBJ1-6 | NA | TRBV6-1 | once | CASSEAPGRGNSPLHF | TGTGCCAGCAGTGAAGCGCCAGGGAGGGGGAATTCACCCCTCCACTTT
TRBJ1-3 | TRBD1 | TRBV3-1/TRBV3-2 | NA | CASSQVRTGTGNTIYF | TGTGCCAGCAGCCAAGTCAGGACAGGGACTGGAAACACCATATATTTT
TRBJ1-2 | NA | TRBV28 | NA | CASSSREAYGYTF | TGTGCCAGCAGCTCCAGGGAGGCCTATGGCTACACCTTC
TRBJ1-3 | NA | TRBV27 | NA | CASSLDGAKNTIYF | TGTGCCAGCAGTCTCGACGGAGCGAAAAACACCATATATTTT
TRBJ2-7 | NA | TRBV24-1 | NA | CATSEAGIYEQYF | TGTGCCACCAGTGAGGCAGGTATCTACGAGCAGTACTTC
TRBJ2-3 | TRBD2 | TRBV5-1 | NA | CASSLGAGLAPSQYF | TGCGCCAGCAGCTTGGGGGCGGGACTAGCACCCTCGCAGTATTTT
TRBJ2-7 | TRBD2 | TRBV29-1 | NA | CSVRGLAYEQYF | TGCAGCGTTAGGGGACTAGCTTACGAGCAGTACTTC
TRBJ2-5 | TRBD1 | TRBV6-6 | NA | CASSYSGTGYETQYF | TGTGCCAGCAGTTACTCTGGGACAGGGTACGAGACCCAGTACTTC
TRBJ2-7 | NA | TRBV7-8 | once | CASSPPGKNSYEQYF | TGTGCCAGCAGCCCTCCGGGAAAAAACTCCTACGAGCAGTACTTC
TRBJ1-1 | NA | TRBV27 | NA | CASSRGKNTEAFF | TGTGCCAGCAGTCGAGGGAAGAACACTGAAGCTTTCTTT
TRBJ1-4 | NA | TRBV5-1 | once | CASSLAGGTNEKLFF | TGCGCCAGCAGCTTGGCGGGGGGGACTAATGAAAAACTGTTTTTT
TRBJ2-1 | TRBD2 | TRBV19 | NA | CASKSTFATGTSGRTSYNEQFF | TGTGCCAGCAAGAGCACCTTTGCAACCGGGACTAGCGGGAGGACGTCCTACAATGAGCAGTTCTTC
TRBJ1-2 | TRBD1 | TRBV10-2 | NA | CASSESRDRGHGYTF | TGCGCCAGCAGTGAGTCGAGAGACAGGGGGCATGGCTACACCTTC
TRBJ2-7 | NA | TRBV24-1 | once | CATSDSGERGEQYF | TGTGCCACCAGTGATTCAGGGGAACGTGGGGAGCAGTACTTC
TRBJ2-7 | TRBD2 | TRBV29-1 | NA | CSVQRTSGGPISYEQYF | TGCAGCGTCCAAAGGACTAGCGGGGGGCCGATCTCCTACGAGCAGTACTTC
TRBJ1-5 | TRBD1 | TRBV6-1 | NA | CASSDQGASNQPQHF | TGTGCCAGCAGTGATCAGGGGGCGAGCAATCAGCCCCAGCATTTT
TRBJ1-1 | TRBD1 | TRBV6-6 | NA | CASSYSTGLGTEAFF | TGTGCCAGCAGTTACTCGACAGGGTTGGGGACTGAAGCTTTCTTT
TRBJ1-4 | NA | TRBV19 | NA | CASSMLWAEKLFF | TGTGCCAGTAGTATGTTATGGGCTGAAAAACTGTTTTTT
TRBJ2-3 | NA | TRBV6-5 | NA | CASSPGLPPTQYF | TGTGCCAGCAGTCCGGGACTGCCACCTACGCAGTATTTT
TRBJ1-2 | NA | TRBV6-1 | NA | CASSEEARGYYGYTF | TGTGCCAGCAGTGAAGAGGCCAGGGGTTACTATGGCTACACCTTC
TRBJ2-7 | TRBD2 | TRBV6-2/TRBV6-3 | NA | CASSPHRLAELSYEQYF | TGTGCCAGCAGCCCTCATCGTCTAGCGGAACTCTCCTACGAGCAGTACTTC
TRBJ1-5 | NA | TRBV2 | NA | CASLVGDNQPQHF | TGTGCCAGCCTCGTAGGGGACAATCAGCCCCAGCATTTT
TRBJ2-7 | NA | TRBV3-1/TRBV3-2 | NA | CASSQGAFAYEQYF | TGTGCCAGCAGCCAGGGGGCCTTTGCCTACGAGCAGTACTTC
TRBJ2-1 | TRBD2 | TRBV19 | NA | CASSETSTNEQFF | TGTGCCAGTAGTGAGACTAGCACCAATGAGCAGTTCTTC
TRBJ2-3 | TRBD2 | TRBV7-3 | few | CASSRSGGSTDTQYF | TGTGCCAGCAGCCGGAGCGGGGGGAGCACAGATACGCAGTATTTT
TRBJ2-5 | TRBD1 | TRBV15 | NA | CATSRDRGLQETQYF | TGTGCCACCAGCAGAGACAGGGGGCTGCAAGAGACCCAGTACTTC
TRBJ1-2 | NA | TRBV28 | few | CASRSLHRRVNYGYTF | TGTGCCAGCAGGTCCCTGCATCGGAGGGTTAACTATGGCTACACCTTC
TRBJ1-5 | NA | TRBV7-9 | NA | CASSLEPAGLSNQPQHF | TGTGCCAGCAGCTTAGAACCGGCAGGCCTTAGCAATCAGCCCCAGCATTTT
TRBJ2-1 | TRBD2 | TRBV11-2 | NA | CASSLTSDSYNEQFF | TGTGCCAGCAGCTTGACTAGCGACTCCTACAATGAGCAGTTCTTC
TRBJ1-3 | TRBD1 | TRBV7-2 | NA | CASSHRDSRRNTIYF | TGTGCCAGCAGCCACCGGGACAGTCGGAGAAACACCATATATTTT
TRBJ2-3 | TRBD1 | TRBV9 | NA | CASSVDEGASTDTQYF | TGTGCCAGCAGCGTAGATGAGGGGGCGAGCACAGATACGCAGTATTTT
TRBJ2-5 | TRBD2 | TRBV5-1 | NA | CASGQLAGGQETQYF | TGCGCCAGCGGTCAACTAGCGGGGGGACAAGAGACCCAGTACTTC
TRBJ2-2 | TRBD2 | TRBV19 | few | CASRSGTNTGELFF | TGTGCCAGTAGATCCGGGACTAATACCGGGGAGCTGTTTTTT
TRBJ2-1 | NA | TRBV12-3/TRBV12-4 | NA | CASSSSTGEQFF | TGTGCCAGCAGTTCTTCTACGGGTGAGCAGTTCTTC
TRBJ1-4 | NA | TRBV5-1 | NA | CASSLGGQTRGGVEKLFF | TGCGCCAGCAGCTTGGGCGGACAGACCCGGGGGGGAGTTGAAAAACTGTTTTTT
TRBJ2-2 | NA | TRBV9 | NA | CASSITVVAGELFF | TGTGCCAGCAGCATCACGGTAGTTGCCGGGGAGCTGTTTTTT
TRBJ1-2 | TRBD1 | TRBV5-1 | NA | CASSSIQGGSYTF | TGCGCCAGCAGCTCCATCCAGGGGGGTAGCTACACCTTC
TRBJ1-1 | NA | TRBV19 | NA | CASSIMKGSNTEAFF | TGTGCCAGTAGTATAATGAAGGGGTCGAACACTGAAGCTTTCTTT
TRBJ1-6 | TRBD1 | TRBV19 | NA | CASSKGQGAPSPLHF | TGTGCCAGTAGTAAGGGACAGGGGGCGCCTTCACCCCTCCACTTT
TRBJ2-3 | TRBD2 | TRBV11-2 | NA | CASSLARTRGSDMQYF | TGTGCCAGCAGCTTAGCCAGGACTAGAGGGAGCGATATGCAGTATTTT
TRBJ1-3 | NA | TRBV6-5 | once | CASTEGGLGNTIYF | TGTGCCAGCACCGAGGGAGGTCTTGGAAACACCATATATTTT
TRBJ2-7 | TRBD1 | TRBV5-1 | NA | CASSSSRQGASEQYF | TGCGCCAGCAGCTCATCCCGACAGGGGGCGTCCGAGCAGTACTTC
TRBJ2-7 | TRBD1 | TRBV5-1 | NA | CASSLSPGQNYEQYF | TGCGCCAGCAGCTTATCGCCGGGACAGAACTACGAGCAGTACTTC
TRBJ1-1 | NA | TRBV5-1 | NA | CASSLGQSNWNTEAFF | TGCGCCAGCAGCTTGGGACAGTCAAACTGGAACACTGAAGCTTTCTTT
TRBJ2-5 | TRBD2 | TRBV2 | NA | CASRHLAGGGGETQYF | TGTGCCAGCAGGCATCTAGCGGGAGGGGGGGGAGAGACCCAGTACTTC
TRBJ2-7 | TRBD1 | TRBV30 | NA | CAWSVQGAGEQYF | TGTGCCTGGAGTGTACAGGGGGCGGGAGAGCAGTACTTC
TRBJ2-1 | NA | TRBV1 | NA | CTSSQVSGRPNYNEQFF | TGCACCAGCAGCCAAGTTAGCGGGAGGCCTAACTACAATGAGCAGTTCTTC
TRBJ2-1 | TRBD2 | TRBV5-1 | NA | CASSPRSGTKLHNEQFF | TGCGCCAGCAGCCCCAGGAGCGGGACGAAACTACACAATGAGCAGTTCTTC
TRBJ1-6 | NA | TRBV30 | NA | CAWRFGVADLYNSPLHF | TGTGCCTGGAGGTTCGGGGTCGCCGACCTCTATAATTCACCCCTCCACTTT